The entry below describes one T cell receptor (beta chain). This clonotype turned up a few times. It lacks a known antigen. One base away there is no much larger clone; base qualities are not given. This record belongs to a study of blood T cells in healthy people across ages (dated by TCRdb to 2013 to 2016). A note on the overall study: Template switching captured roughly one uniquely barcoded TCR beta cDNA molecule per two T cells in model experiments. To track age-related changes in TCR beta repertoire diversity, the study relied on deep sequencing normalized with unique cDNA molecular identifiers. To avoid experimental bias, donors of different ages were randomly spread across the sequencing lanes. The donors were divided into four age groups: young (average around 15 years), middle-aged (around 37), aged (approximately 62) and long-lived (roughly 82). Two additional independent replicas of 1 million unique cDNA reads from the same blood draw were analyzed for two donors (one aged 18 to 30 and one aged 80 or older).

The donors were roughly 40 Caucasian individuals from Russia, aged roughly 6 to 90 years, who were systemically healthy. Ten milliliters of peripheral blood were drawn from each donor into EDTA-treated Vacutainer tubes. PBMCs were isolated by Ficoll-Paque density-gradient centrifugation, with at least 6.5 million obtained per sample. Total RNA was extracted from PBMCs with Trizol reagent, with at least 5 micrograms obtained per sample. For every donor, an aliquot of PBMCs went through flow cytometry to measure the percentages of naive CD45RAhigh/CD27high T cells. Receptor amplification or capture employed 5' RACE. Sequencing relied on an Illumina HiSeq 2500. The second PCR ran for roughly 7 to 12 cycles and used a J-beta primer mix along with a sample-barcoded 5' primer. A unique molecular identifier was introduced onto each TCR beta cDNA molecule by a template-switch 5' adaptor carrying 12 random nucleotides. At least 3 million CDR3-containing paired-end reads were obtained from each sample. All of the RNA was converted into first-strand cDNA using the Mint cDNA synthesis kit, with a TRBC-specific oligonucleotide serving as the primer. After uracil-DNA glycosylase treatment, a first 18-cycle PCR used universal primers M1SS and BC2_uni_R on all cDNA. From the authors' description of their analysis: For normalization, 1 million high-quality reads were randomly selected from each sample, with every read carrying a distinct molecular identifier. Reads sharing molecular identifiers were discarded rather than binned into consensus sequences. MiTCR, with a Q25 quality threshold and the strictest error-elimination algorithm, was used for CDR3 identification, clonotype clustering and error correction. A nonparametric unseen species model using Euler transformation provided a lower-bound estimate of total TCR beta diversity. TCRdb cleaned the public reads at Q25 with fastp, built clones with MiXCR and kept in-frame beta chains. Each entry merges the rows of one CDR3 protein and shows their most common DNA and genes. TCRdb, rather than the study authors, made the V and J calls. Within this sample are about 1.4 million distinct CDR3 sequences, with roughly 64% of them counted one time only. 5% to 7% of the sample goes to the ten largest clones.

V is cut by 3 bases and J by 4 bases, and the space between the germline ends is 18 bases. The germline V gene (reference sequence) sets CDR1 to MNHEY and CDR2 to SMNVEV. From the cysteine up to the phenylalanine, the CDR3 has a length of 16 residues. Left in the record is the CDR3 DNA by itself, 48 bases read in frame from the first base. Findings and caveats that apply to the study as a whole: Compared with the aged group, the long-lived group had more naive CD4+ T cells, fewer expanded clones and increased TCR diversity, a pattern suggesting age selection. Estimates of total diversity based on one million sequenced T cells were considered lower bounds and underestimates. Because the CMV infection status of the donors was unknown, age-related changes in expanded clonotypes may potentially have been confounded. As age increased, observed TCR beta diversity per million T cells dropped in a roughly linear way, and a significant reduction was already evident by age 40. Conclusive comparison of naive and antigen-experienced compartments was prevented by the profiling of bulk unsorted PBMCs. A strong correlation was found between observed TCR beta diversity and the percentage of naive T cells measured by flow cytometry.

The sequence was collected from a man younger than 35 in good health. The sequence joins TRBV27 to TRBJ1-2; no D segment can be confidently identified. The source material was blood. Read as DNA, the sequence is TGTGCCAGCAGTTTGAACGGAGGATGGGTTGGCTATGGCTACACCTTC. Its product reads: CASSLNGGWVGYGYTF.